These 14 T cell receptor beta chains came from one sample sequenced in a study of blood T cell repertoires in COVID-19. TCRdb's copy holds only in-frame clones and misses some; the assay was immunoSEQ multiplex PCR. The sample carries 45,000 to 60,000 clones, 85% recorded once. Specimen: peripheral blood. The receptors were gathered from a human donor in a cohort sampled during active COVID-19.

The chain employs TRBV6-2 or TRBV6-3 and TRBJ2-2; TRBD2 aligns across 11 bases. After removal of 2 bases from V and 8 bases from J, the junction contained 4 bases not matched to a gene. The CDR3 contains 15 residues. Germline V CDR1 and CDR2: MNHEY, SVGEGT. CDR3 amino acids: CASSYATSGSGELFF. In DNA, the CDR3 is TGTGCCAGCAGTTACGCAACTAGCGGGAGTGGGGAGCTGTTTTTT.

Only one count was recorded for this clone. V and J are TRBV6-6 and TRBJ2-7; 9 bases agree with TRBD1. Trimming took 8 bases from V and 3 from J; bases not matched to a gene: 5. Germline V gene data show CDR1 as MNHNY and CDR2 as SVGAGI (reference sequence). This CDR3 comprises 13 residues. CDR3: CASCRDRDYEQYF. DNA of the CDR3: TGTGCCAGCTGCCGGGACAGGGACTACGAGCAGTACTTC.

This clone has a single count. CDR3 loop: CASNPTGGFTEAFF. The DNA for the CDR3 is TGCGCCAGCAACCCGACAGGGGGCTTTACTGAAGCTTTCTTT. This chain uses TRBV4-1 with TRBJ1-1; 10 bases fit TRBD1. From germline, CDR1 is MGHRA and CDR2 YSYEKL. This CDR3 is 14 amino acids long. J lost 5 bases, V lost 7 bases, and 7 bases had no gene match.

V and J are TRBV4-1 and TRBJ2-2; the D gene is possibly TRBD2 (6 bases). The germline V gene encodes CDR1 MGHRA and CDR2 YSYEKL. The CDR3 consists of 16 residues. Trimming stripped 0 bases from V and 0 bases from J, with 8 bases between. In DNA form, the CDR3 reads TGCGCCAGCAGCCAAGACGCGGGAACGAACACCGGGGAGCTGTTTTTT. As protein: CASSQDAGTNTGELFF.

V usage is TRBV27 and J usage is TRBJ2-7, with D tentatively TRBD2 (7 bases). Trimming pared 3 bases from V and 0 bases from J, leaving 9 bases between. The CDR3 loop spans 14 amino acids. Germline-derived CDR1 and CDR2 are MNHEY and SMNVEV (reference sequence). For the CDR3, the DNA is TGTGCCAGCAGTTTTGCGGGGGCCTCCTACGAGCAGTACTTC. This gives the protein CASSFAGASYEQYF.

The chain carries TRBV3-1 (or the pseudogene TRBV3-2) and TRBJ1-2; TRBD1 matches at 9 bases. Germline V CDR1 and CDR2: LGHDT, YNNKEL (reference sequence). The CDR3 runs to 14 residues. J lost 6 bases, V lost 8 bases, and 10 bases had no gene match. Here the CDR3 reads CASGVQGALDGYTF. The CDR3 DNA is TGTGCCAGCGGGGTACAGGGGGCTTTGGATGGCTACACCTTC.

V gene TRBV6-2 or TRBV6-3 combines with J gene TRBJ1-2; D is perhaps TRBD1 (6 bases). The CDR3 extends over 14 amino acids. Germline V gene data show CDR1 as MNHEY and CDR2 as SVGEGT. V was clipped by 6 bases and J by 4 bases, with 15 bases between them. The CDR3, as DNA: TGTGCCAGCAGCCCCGTAGGACAGAGCTATGGCTACACCTTC. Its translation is CASSPVGQSYGYTF.

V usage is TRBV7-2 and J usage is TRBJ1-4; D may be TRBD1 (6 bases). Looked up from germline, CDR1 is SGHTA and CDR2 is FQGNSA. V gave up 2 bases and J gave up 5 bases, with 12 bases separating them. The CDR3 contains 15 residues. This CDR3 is CASSLSAGDNEKLFF. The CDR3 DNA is TGTGCCAGCAGCTTATCCGCAGGGGACAATGAAAAACTGTTTTTT.

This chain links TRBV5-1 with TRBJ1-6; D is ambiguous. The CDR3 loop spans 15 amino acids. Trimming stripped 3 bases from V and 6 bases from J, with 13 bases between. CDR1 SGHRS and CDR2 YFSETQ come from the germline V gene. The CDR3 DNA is TGCGCCAGCAGCTCCGACTCAACCAGTAATTCACCCCTCCACTTT. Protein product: CASSSDSTSNSPLHF.

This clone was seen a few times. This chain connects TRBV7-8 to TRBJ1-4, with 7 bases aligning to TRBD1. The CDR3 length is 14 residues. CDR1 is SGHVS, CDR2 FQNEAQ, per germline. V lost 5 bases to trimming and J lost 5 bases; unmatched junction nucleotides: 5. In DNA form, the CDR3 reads TGTGCCAGCAGCCAGACAGGGTTGAATGAAAAACTGTTTTTT. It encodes CASSQTGLNEKLFF. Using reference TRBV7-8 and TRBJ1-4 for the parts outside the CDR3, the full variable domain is GAGVSQSPRYKVAKRGQDVALRCDPISGHVSLFWYQQALGQGPEFLTYFQNEAQLDKSGLPSDRFFAERPEGSVSTLKIQRTQQEDSAVYLCASSQTGLNEKLFFGSGTQLSVL.

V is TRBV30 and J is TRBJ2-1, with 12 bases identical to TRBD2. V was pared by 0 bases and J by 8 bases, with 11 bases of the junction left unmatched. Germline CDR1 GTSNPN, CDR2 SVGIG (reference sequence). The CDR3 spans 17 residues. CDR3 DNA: TGTGCCTGGAGTGTACTAAGGACTAGCGGGGCTCTCGATGAGCAGTTCTTC. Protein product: CAWSVLRTSGALDEQFF.

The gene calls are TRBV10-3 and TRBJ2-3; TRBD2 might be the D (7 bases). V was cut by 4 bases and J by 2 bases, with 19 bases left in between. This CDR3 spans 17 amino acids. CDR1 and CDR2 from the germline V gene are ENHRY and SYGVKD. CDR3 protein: CAISGGGGIALTDTQYF. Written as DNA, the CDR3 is TGTGCCATCAGTGGGGGAGGGGGAATAGCCCTCACAGATACGCAGTATTTT.

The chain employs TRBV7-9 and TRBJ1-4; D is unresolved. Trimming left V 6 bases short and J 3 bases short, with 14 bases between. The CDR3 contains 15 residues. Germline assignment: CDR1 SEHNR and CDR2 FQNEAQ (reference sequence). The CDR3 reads CASSRGSGANEKLFF. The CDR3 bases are TGTGCCAGCAGTCGAGGGTCAGGAGCTAATGAAAAACTGTTTTTT.

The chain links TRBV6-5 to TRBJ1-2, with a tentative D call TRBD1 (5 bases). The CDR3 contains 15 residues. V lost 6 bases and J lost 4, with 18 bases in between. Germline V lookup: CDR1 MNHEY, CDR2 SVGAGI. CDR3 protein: CASSTPLTASYGYTF. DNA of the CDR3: TGTGCCAGCAGCACACCTTTGACAGCGTCCTATGGCTACACCTTC.